This T cell receptor beta chain was recovered during a study of blood T cell repertoires in COVID-19. About the study: The United States, Italy and Spain were the sources of the acute and convalescent COVID-19 samples.

Authors' methods: Quantification of nucleated cells was approximated via reference gene primer amplification. The method was immunoSEQ multiplex PCR; TCRdb's version includes in-frame clones alone and lacks a portion of them. V and J calls and clone size come straight from that table; D and trimming were deduced from the DNA. This table holds 300,000 to 400,000 clones, approximately 91% found once. Seattle participants joined during active infection and were tracked over time. The germline V and J ends were trimmed by 3 bases and 5 bases, with 13 bases remaining between them. CDR1 and CDR2 (germline): LNHNV, YYDKDF (reference sequence). This CDR3 is built from 14 residues.

The gene calls are TRBV15 and TRBJ1-2, with a possible D match to TRBD1 (6 bases). This sequence originates from a woman aged 70-85 years with COVID-19, enrolled during active disease. Sample: peripheral blood. The CDR3 nucleotides are TGTGCCACCAGCAGTGGGAGGGGGGCATATGGCTACACCTTC. It codes for CATSSGRGAYGYTF.